These 25 T cell receptor beta chains originate from one sample sequenced in a study of OX40 agonist ivuxolimab in advanced cancers. The repertoire was sequenced with immunoSEQ multiplex PCR; TCRdb's copy has only in-frame clones and lacks some. Of approximately 40,000 clones in the sample, 70% to 90% are singletons; the top ten hold around 12%. Sequencing was performed on CD4+ or CD8+ T cells sorted from blood, taken in a trial of the OX40 agonist ivuxolimab. All receptors derive from an adult with an advanced solid tumor such as melanoma, head and neck, liver or kidney cancer.

The genes are TRBV11-2 and TRBJ2-4; D gene ambiguous. Germline values: CDR1 SGHAT, CDR2 FQNNGV. This CDR3 spans 15 amino acids. V lost 2 bases, J lost 6 bases, and 14 bases lay in between. The CDR3 nucleotides read TGTGCCAGCAGCTTAATTCGGCCATCCGTAAACATTCAGTACTTC. Translated, it gives CASSLIRPSVNIQYF.

V is TRBV13 and J is TRBJ1-1; 8 positions match TRBD1. The CDR3 length is 16 residues. Germline lookup yields CDR1 PRHDT and CDR2 FYEKMQ (reference sequence). The V segment lost 1 base and the J segment 5 bases; nucleotides outside the gene matches: 9. CDR3 DNA sequence: TGTGCCAGCAGCTTAGATGGCAGGGGGCTGGGTACTGAAGCTTTCTTT. Translating it yields CASSLDGRGLGTEAFF.

The rearrangement joins TRBV6-5 to TRBJ1-5; a possible D gene is TRBD1 (5 bases). The V gene's germline CDR1 is MNHEY and CDR2 SVGAGI. The CDR3 loop spans 14 amino acids. Trimming cost V 6 bases and J 4 bases, with 13 bases left between them. For the CDR3, the DNA is TGTGCCAGCAGCCAGGGTTTACCTAATCAGCCCCAGCATTTT. Translating it yields CASSQGLPNQPQHF.

V usage is TRBV5-4 and J usage is TRBJ1-6, with 7 bases identical to TRBD1. Trimming cost V 4 bases and J 0 bases; bases outside gene matches: 10. The CDR3 contains 18 residues. CDR1 is SGHNT and CDR2 is YYREEE in the germline V gene (reference sequence). This CDR3 is CASSQGQVTSSYNSPLHF. CDR3 DNA sequence: TGTGCCAGCAGCCAAGGACAGGTTACTAGCTCCTATAATTCACCCCTCCACTTT.

This chain joins TRBV15 and TRBJ2-5, with D unresolved. Germline-derived CDR1 and CDR2 are LNHNV and YYDKDF (reference sequence). The CDR3 sequence is 13 residues long. V was cut by 1 base and J by 2 bases, with 5 bases left in between. This chain's CDR3 is CATSRVRQETQYF. DNA of the CDR3: TGTGCCACCAGCAGAGTCAGACAAGAGACCCAGTACTTC.

The rearrangement uses TRBV10-2 and TRBJ2-7; 13 nucleotides align to TRBD2. The trim removed 6 bases at V and 4 bases at J, leaving 6 bases unmatched. The germline CDR1 and CDR2 sequences are WSHSY and SAAADI. This CDR3 spans 15 amino acids. CDR3 amino acids: CASRILAGGQYEQYF. In DNA form, the CDR3 reads TGCGCCAGCAGAATACTAGCGGGGGGGCAATACGAGCAGTACTTC.

The rearrangement links TRBV7-9 to TRBJ2-3; 9 bases align to TRBD1. Germline V lookup: CDR1 SEHNR, CDR2 FQNEAQ (reference sequence). The CDR3 is 17 residues long. V was clipped by 11 bases and J by 0 bases; unmatched bases: 15. The CDR3: CAVRDRVGSPSTDTQYF. DNA for the CDR3: TGTGCCGTTAGGGACAGGGTGGGGAGTCCTAGCACAGATACGCAGTATTTT.

This clone was seen only once. The genes are TRBV6-6 and TRBJ2-5; D is perhaps TRBD2 (6 bases). The CDR3 covers 15 residues. Germline CDR1 is MNHNY and CDR2 is SVGAGI (reference sequence). The CDR3 DNA is TGTGCTATCAGCGTTTCTGCGGGACGAGCGGAGACCCAGTACTTC. Amino acid sequence: CAISVSAGRAETQYF.

This chain links TRBV25-1 with TRBJ1-5; the D is unclear. Trimming took off 5 bases at V and 0 bases at J, with 11 bases between the two ends. The germline V gene encodes CDR1 MGHDK and CDR2 SYGVNS. This CDR3 region has 15 residues. The CDR3 DNA reads TGTGCCAGCAGTCCTCCAGGAGATAGCAATCAGCCCCAGCATTTT. Its translation is CASSPPGDSNQPQHF. The complete variable domain, with remaining parts taken from reference TRBV25-1 and TRBJ1-5, reads EADIYQTPRYLVIGTGKKITLECSQTMGHDKMYWYQQDPGMELHLIHYSYGVNSTEKGDLSSESTVSRIRTEHFPLTLESARPSHTSQYLCASSPPGDSNQPQHFGDGTRLSIL.

The chain is built from TRBV6-5 and TRBJ1-1; no reliable D call. V lost 8 bases to trimming and J lost 4 bases, with 14 bases between them. This CDR3 comprises 13 residues. CDR1 is MNHEY and CDR2 is SVGAGI in the germline V gene. CDR3 sequence: CASGGFQVTEAFF. The CDR3 DNA sequence: TGTGCCAGCGGCGGATTCCAAGTCACTGAAGCTTTCTTT.

Relative to its sample, this clone is large. This specimen includes other DNA sequences encoding the same CDR3. The J gene is TRBJ1-2, the V gene TRBV27; the D is unclear. With 0 bases removed from V and 4 bases from J, the gap between germline ends came to 9 bases. CDR3 length: 14 residues. Germline CDR1 MNHEY, CDR2 SMNVEV (reference sequence). The CDR3 DNA sequence: TGTGCCAGCAGTTTATCGCCAGTCATCTATGGCTACACCTTC. Amino acid sequence: CASSLSPVIYGYTF.

The rearrangement joins TRBV27 to TRBJ2-7; TRBD2 aligns across 9 bases. In germline, CDR1 is MNHEY, CDR2 SMNVEV (reference sequence). The CDR3 runs to 16 residues. The trim removed 2 bases at V and 2 bases at J, leaving 7 bases unmatched. CDR3 sequence: CASSLEGLAGTYEQYF. CDR3 coding DNA: TGTGCCAGCAGTTTAGAGGGGCTAGCGGGGACCTACGAGCAGTACTTC.

The chain has TRBV30 and TRBJ1-6; no reliable D call. Between the trimmed V and J ends, which lost 2 bases and 4 bases, there was a span of 9 bases. Germline values: CDR1 GTSNPN, CDR2 SVGIG (reference sequence). The CDR3 runs to 14 residues. CDR3 region: CAWSPRGYNSPLHF. The CDR3 DNA reads TGTGCCTGGAGTCCCCGTGGGTATAATTCACCCCTCCACTTT.

The chain combines TRBV4-1 with TRBJ2-1, with 9 nucleotides matching TRBD2. CDR1 and CDR2 from the germline V gene are MGHRA and YSYEKL. With V trimmed by 2 bases and J by 2 bases, 13 bases remained unmatched. The CDR3 loop spans 19 amino acids. The CDR3 loop is CASSQFLTSGSSTYNEQFF. As DNA, the CDR3 is TGCGCCAGCAGCCAATTTTTAACTAGCGGGTCGAGCACCTACAATGAGCAGTTCTTC.

This clone was counted a few times. The chain links TRBV5-1 to TRBJ1-1; no firm D call. The V end lost 3 bases, the J end lost 0 bases, and 9 bases lay between the germline ends. Germline V CDR1 and CDR2: SGHRS, YFSETQ. The CDR3 is made up of 14 amino acids. CDR3 DNA sequence: TGCGCCAGCAGCTATGGACTCTTGAACACTGAAGCTTTCTTT. It yields the protein CASSYGLLNTEAFF.

The chain has TRBV25-1 and TRBJ2-7; perhaps TRBD1 as D (5 bases). The ends were cut back, 4 bases at V and 2 bases at J, with 15 bases in the middle. The CDR3 is made up of 15 amino acids. Germline V lookup: CDR1 MGHDK, CDR2 SYGVNS. CDR3: CASSGLRVGAYEQYF. The DNA of the CDR3 is TGTGCCAGCAGTGGCCTCAGGGTAGGAGCCTACGAGCAGTACTTC.

The V call is TRBV30, the J call TRBJ1-3; no definite D call. Germline-derived CDR1 and CDR2 are GTSNPN and SVGIG (reference sequence). The germline V and J ends were trimmed by 7 bases and 4 bases, with 11 bases remaining between them. CDR3 length: 12 residues. CDR3 protein: CAFMGIGNTIYF. Here the CDR3 DNA reads TGTGCCTTCATGGGCATAGGAAACACCATATATTTT.

The V call is TRBV5-6, the J call TRBJ2-1; D might be TRBD1 or TRBD2, each matching 5 bases. This CDR3 contains 16 residues. Germline V gene lookup returns CDR1 SGHDT and CDR2 YYEEEE. Trimming removed 0 bases from V and 0 bases from J, with 10 bases in between. DNA of the CDR3: TGTGCCAGCAGCTTGGGTCGGGGCTCCTCCTACAATGAGCAGTTCTTC. Translation gives CASSLGRGSSYNEQFF.

The V call is TRBV19, the J call TRBJ2-7; no definite D call. The CDR3 contains 13 residues. Germline CDR1 and CDR2: LNHDA and SQIVND (reference sequence). Trimming left V 3 bases short and J 1 base short, with 7 bases between. This CDR3 is CASSMVGSYEQYF. The CDR3 region has the DNA TGTGCCAGTAGTATGGTCGGTTCCTACGAGCAGTACTTC.

The gene calls are TRBV6-1 and TRBJ2-3; weak D call: TRBD1 (6 bases). The V and J ends lost 6 bases and 0 bases respectively, with 13 bases between them. The CDR3 extends over 15 amino acids. CDR1 and CDR2 (germline): MNHNS, SASEGT. CDR3 sequence: CASSDRDISTDTQYF. The CDR3 DNA reads TGTGCCAGCAGCGACCGGGACATAAGCACAGATACGCAGTATTTT.

The chain recombines TRBV27 with TRBJ1-5, with D possibly matching TRBD1 (5 bases). V lost 5 bases and J 9 bases, leaving 8 bases between the germline ends. The CDR3 is 11 residues long. From germline, CDR1 is MNHEY and CDR2 SMNVEV (reference sequence). DNA of the CDR3: TGTGCCAGCAGTGCCGACAGGCCCCAGCATTTT. It translates to CASSADRPQHF.

This clone is deemed medium-sized. Additional DNA sequences in this sample encode the identical CDR3. CDR3 sequence reads: CASSLPLPNIQYF. The DNA for the CDR3 is TGTGCCAGCAGCTTACCGTTACCGAACATTCAGTACTTC. The chain uses TRBV7-9 and TRBJ2-4; D is undetermined. The V gene's germline CDR1 is SEHNR and CDR2 FQNEAQ (reference sequence). V lost 2 bases and J lost 7, with 9 bases in between. The CDR3 loop spans 13 amino acids.

The chain employs TRBV2 and TRBJ1-1; tentatively, D is TRBD1 (6 bases). Germline V gives CDR1 SNHLY, CDR2 FYNNEI. The CDR3 sequence is 16 residues long. V dropped 5 bases and J dropped 0 bases, with 16 bases sitting between them. In DNA, the CDR3 is TGTGCCAGCAGTCGACCTGGGACATTCATGAACACTGAAGCTTTCTTT. Translated, it gives CASSRPGTFMNTEAFF.

V is TRBV7-8 and J is TRBJ1-1; weak D call: TRBD1 (5 bases). Trimming left V 0 bases short and J 11 bases short, with 10 bases between. From germline, CDR1 is SGHVS and CDR2 FQNEAQ. CDR3 size: 12 residues. This CDR3 is CASSLAGVRAFF. The DNA of the CDR3 is TGTGCCAGCAGCTTAGCGGGGGTAAGGGCTTTCTTT.

The chain is built from TRBV4-1 and TRBJ1-2; D not resolved. This CDR3 comprises 13 residues. Trimming left V 0 bases short and J 3 bases short, with 5 bases between. Germline V CDR1 and CDR2: MGHRA, YSYEKL. CDR3 coding DNA: TGCGCCAGCAGCCAAGAGGGGTACTATGGCTACACCTTC. This gives the protein CASSQEGYYGYTF.